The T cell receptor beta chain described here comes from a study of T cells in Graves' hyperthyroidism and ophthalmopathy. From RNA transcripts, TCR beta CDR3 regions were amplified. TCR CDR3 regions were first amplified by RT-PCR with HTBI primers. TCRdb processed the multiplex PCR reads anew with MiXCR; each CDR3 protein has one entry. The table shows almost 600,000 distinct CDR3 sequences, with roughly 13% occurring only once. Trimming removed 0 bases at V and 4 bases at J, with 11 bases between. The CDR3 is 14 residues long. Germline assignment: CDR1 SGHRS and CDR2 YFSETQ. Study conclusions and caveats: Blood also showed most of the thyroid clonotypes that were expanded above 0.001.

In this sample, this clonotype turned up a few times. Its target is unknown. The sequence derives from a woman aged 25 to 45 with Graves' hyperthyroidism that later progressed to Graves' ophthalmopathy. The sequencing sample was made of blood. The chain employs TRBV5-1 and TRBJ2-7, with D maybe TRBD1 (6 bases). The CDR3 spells CASSLGTANYEQYF. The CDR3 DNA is TGCGCCAGCAGCTTGGGGACAGCTAATTACGAGCAGTACTTC.